This T cell receptor beta chain was profiled in a study of cytomegalovirus exposure and HLA in healthy donors. CDR3 length equals 13 residues. Germline V gene sequence: CDR1 SGHRS, CDR2 YFSETQ. Deletions cut 4 bases from V and 6 bases from J, with 13 bases between. Comments on this clone: Its target is unknown.

Overall study findings and caveats: In presence/absence analyses, roughly uniform sequencing depth across donors was assumed. Productive status was seen about 90% or about 30% of the time for most TCR beta V segments in an earlier analysis.

60 Vbeta and 13 Jbeta primers were used in PCR. The protocol was immunoSEQ multiplex PCR, while the TCRdb copy is restricted to in-frame clones and leaves out a portion. Of around 110,000 clones listed, about 70% are singletons. Sample: PBMCs. The receptor was isolated from a woman between 45 and 65 years old in good health and CMV-seropositive. The chain employs TRBV5-1 and TRBJ1-2; a weak D match, TRBD1 (6 bases). CDR3 sequence (DNA): TGCGCCAGCAGCGCTACAGGGCTTGATGGCTACACCTTC. It is translated as CASSATGLDGYTF.